The 2 T cell receptor beta chains reported below all come from one sample, sequenced in a study. MiXCR, run by TCRdb on the RT-PCR reads, gives a single entry per CDR3 protein. The data show 600 or so distinct CDR3 sequences, about 38% seen once. Sequencing was done on a sample of memory CD4+ T cells from salivary gland. These receptors were obtained from a female donor with primary Sjogren's syndrome.

This clonotype is classed as large. The chain employs TRBV6-1 and TRBJ1-2; TRBD1 aligns across 7 bases. The CDR3 runs to 15 residues. From germline, CDR1 is MNHNS and CDR2 SASEGT. Trimming at V came to 2 bases and at J to 4 bases, leaving 7 bases not matched to a gene. Written as DNA, the CDR3 is TGTGCCAGCAGTGAAAGGGACAGCGGTGGCTATGGCTACACCTTC. This codes for CASSERDSGGYGYTF.

The gene calls are TRBV29-1 and TRBJ2-5; unclear D gene. The V gene lost 6 bases and the J gene lost 5 bases, with 19 bases spanning the gap. Germline V CDR1 and CDR2: SQVTM, ANQGSEA. The CDR3 extends over 14 amino acids. CDR3 residues: CSVQKGRLGETQYF. CDR3 coding DNA: TGCAGCGTCCAGAAGGGTCGGCTAGGGGAGACCCAGTACTTC.